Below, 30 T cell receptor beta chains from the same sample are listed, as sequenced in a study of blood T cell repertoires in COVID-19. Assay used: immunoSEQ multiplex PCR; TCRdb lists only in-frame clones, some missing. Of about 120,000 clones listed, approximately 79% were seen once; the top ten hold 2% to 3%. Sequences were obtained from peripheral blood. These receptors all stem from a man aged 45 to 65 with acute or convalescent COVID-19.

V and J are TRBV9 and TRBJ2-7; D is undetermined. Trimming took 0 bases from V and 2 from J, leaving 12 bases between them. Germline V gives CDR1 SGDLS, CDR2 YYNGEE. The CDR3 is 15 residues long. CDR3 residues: CASSVDPTRPYEQYF. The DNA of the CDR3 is TGTGCCAGCAGCGTAGATCCGACACGGCCCTACGAGCAGTACTTC. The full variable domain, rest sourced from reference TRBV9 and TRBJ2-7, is DSGVTQTPKHLITATGQRVTLRCSPRSGDLSVYWYQQSLDQGLQFLIQYYNGEERAKGNILERFSAQQFPDLHSELNLSSLELGDSALYFCASSVDPTRPYEQYFGPGTRLTVT.

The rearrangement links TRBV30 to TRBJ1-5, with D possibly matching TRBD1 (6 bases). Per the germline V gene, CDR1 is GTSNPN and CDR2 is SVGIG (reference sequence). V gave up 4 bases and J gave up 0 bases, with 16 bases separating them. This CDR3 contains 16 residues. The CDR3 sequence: CAWTLPGHYSNQPQHF. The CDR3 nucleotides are TGTGCCTGGACCCTCCCGGGACACTATAGCAATCAGCCCCAGCATTTT.

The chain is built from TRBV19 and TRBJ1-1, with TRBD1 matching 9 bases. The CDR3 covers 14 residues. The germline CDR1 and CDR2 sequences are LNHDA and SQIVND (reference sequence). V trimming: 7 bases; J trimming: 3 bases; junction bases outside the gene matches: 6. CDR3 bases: TGTGCCAGTAAGCTGACAGGGGGGGACACTGAAGCTTTCTTT. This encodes CASKLTGGDTEAFF. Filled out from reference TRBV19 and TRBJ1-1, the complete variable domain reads DGGITQSPKYLFRKEGQNVTLSCEQNLNHDAMYWYRQDPGQGLRLIYYSQIVNDFQKGDIAEGYSVSREKKESFPLTVTSAQKNPTAFYLCASKLTGGDTEAFFGQGTRLTVV.

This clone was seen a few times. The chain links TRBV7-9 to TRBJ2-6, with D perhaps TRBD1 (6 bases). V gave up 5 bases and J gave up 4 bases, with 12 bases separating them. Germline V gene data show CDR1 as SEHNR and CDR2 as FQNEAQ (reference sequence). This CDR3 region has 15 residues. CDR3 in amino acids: CASSVQGSGANVLTF. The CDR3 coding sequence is TGTGCCAGCAGCGTACAGGGCTCCGGGGCCAACGTCCTGACTTTC. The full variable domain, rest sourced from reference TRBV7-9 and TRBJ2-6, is DTGVSQNPRHKITKRGQNVTFRCDPISEHNRLYWYRQTLGQGPEFLTYFQNEAQLEKSRLLSDRFSAERPKGSFSTLEIQRTEQGDSAMYLCASSVQGSGANVLTFGAGSRLTVL.

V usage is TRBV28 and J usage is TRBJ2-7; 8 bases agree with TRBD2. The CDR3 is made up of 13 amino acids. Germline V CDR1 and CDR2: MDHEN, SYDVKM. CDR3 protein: CATHREGAYEQYF. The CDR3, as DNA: TGTGCTACACACCGGGAGGGAGCCTACGAGCAGTACTTC.

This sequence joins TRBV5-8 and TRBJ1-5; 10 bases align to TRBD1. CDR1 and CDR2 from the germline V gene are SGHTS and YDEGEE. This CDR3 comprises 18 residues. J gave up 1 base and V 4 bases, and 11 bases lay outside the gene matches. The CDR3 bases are TGTGCCAGCAGCCCCTCCGGGACAGGGGTTTTGAGCAATCAGCCCCAGCATTTT. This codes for CASSPSGTGVLSNQPQHF.

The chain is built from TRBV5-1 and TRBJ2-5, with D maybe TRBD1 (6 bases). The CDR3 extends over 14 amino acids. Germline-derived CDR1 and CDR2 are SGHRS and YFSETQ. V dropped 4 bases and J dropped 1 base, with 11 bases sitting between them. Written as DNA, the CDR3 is TGCGCCAGCAGCGTACAGGGTGCCCAAGAGACCCAGTACTTC. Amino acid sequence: CASSVQGAQETQYF.

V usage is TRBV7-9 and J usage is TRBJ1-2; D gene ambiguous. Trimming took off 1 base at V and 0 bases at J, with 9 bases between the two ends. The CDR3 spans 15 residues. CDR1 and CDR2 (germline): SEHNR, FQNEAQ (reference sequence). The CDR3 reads CASSLEGGTNYGYTF. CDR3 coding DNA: TGTGCCAGCAGCTTAGAGGGAGGAACTAACTATGGCTACACCTTC.

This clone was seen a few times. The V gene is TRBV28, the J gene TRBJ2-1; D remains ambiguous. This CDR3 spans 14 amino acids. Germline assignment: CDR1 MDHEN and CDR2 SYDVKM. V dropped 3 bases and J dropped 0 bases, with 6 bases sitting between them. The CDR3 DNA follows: TGTGCCAGCAGTTTTTTCGGCTCCTACAATGAGCAGTTCTTC. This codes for CASSFFGSYNEQFF.

CDR3 in amino acids: CASSHRTSGQETQYF. The CDR3 DNA reads TGTGCCAGCAGTCACCGGACTAGCGGTCAAGAGACCCAGTACTTC. V gene TRBV27 combines with J gene TRBJ2-5, with 10 bases matching TRBD2. CDR1 and CDR2 from the germline V gene are MNHEY and SMNVEV (reference sequence). The CDR3 runs 15 residues. J was trimmed by 2 bases and V by 5 bases; bases with no gene match: 5.

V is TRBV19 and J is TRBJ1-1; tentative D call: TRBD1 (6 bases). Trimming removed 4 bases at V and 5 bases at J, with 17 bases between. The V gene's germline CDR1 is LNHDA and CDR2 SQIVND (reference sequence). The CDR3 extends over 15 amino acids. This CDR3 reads CASSTPQGKGTEAFF. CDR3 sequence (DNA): TGTGCCAGTAGTACTCCACAGGGAAAAGGGACTGAAGCTTTCTTT.

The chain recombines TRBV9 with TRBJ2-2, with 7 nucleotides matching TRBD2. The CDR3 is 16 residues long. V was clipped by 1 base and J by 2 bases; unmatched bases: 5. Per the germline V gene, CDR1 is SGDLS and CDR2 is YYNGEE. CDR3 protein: CASSVRGLLNTGELFF. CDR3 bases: TGTGCCAGCAGCGTACGGGGACTACTAAACACCGGGGAGCTGTTTTTT.

CDR3 in DNA: TGCGCCAGCAGTGATTTACCGGGACTAAGCACAGATACGCAGTATTTT. Its translation is CASSDLPGLSTDTQYF. The J gene is TRBJ2-3, the V gene TRBV10-1; 7 positions agree with TRBD2. CDR1 and CDR2 (germline): WNHNN, SYGVQD (reference sequence). The CDR3 consists of 16 residues. The junction had 6 bases not matched to a gene; V was cut back by 3 bases and J by 0 bases.

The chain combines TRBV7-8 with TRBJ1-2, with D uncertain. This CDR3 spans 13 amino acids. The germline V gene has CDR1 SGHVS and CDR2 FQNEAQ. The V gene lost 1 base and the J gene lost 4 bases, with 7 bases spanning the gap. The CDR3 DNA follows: TGTGCCAGCAGCTTAGGGAGGACCTATGGCTACACCTTC. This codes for CASSLGRTYGYTF.

This chain's CDR3 is CASSLSGEGPSSYNEQFF. In DNA form, the CDR3 reads TGTGCCAGCAGTTTATCTGGGGAGGGCCCCAGCTCCTACAATGAGCAGTTCTTC. This chain joins TRBV27 and TRBJ2-1, with TRBD2 matching over 7 bases. Germline loops: CDR1 MNHEY, CDR2 SMNVEV (reference sequence). There are 18 residues in the CDR3. Trimming took 0 bases from V and 0 from J; bases not matched to a gene: 8.

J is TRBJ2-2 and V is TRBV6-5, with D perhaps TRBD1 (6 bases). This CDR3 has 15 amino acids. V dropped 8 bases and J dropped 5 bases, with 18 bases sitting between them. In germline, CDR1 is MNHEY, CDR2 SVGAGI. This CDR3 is CASLRDNSPTGELFF. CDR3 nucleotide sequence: TGTGCCAGCCTCCGGGACAACTCCCCGACCGGGGAGCTGTTTTTT.

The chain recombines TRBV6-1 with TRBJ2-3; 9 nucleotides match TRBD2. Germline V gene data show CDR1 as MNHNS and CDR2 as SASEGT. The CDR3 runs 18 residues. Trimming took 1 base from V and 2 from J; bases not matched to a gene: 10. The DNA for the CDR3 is TGTGCCAGCAGTGAAGTCCTCCTAGCGGGACCTAACACAGATACGCAGTATTTT. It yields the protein CASSEVLLAGPNTDTQYF.

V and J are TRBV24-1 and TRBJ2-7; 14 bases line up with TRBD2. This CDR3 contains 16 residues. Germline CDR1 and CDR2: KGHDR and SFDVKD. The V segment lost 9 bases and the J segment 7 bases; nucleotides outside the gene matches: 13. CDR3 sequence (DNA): TGTGCCACCGGCTCGACTAGCGGGGGGGCCTTCAGGGAGCAGTACTTC. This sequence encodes CATGSTSGGAFREQYF.

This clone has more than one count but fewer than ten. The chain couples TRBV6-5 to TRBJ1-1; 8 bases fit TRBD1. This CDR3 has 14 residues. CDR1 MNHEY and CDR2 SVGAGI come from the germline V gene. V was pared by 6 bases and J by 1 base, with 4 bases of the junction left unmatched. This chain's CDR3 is CASRPGQANTEAFF. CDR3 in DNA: TGTGCCAGCAGACCGGGACAGGCGAACACTGAAGCTTTCTTT.

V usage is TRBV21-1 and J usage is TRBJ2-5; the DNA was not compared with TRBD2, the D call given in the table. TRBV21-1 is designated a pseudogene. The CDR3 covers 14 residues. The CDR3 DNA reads TGTGCCAGCAGCAAACCACCTATTCGTGGGACCCAGTACTTC. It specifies CASSKPPIRGTQYF.

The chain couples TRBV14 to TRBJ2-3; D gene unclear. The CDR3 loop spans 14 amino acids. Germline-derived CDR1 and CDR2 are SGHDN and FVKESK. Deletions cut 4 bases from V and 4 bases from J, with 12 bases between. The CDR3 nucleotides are TGTGCCAGCAGCCCTGGTGGCGGAGCAGATACGCAGTATTTT. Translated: CASSPGGGADTQYF.

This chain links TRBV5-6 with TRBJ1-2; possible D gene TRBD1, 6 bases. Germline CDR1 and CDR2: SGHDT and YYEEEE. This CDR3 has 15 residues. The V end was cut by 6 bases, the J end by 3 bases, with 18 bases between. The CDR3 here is CASNRGTRADYGYTF. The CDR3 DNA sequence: TGTGCCAGCAACCGAGGGACACGGGCGGACTATGGCTACACCTTC.

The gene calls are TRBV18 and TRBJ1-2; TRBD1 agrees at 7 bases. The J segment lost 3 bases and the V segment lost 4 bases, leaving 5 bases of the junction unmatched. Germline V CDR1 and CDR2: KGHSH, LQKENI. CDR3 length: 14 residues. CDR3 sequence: CASSQTGSDYGYTF. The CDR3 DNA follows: TGTGCCAGCTCACAGACAGGGAGCGACTATGGCTACACCTTC.

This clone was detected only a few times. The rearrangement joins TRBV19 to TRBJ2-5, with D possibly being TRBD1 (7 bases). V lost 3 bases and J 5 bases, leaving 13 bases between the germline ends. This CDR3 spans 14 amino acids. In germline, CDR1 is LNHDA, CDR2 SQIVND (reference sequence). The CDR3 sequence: CASSMSTGRETQYF. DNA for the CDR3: TGTGCCAGTAGTATGTCGACAGGGAGGGAGACCCAGTACTTC.

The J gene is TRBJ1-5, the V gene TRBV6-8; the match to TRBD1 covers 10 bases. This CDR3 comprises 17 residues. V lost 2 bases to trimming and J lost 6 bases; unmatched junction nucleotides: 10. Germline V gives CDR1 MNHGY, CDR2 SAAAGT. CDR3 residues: CASSYPGQGRPSQPQHF. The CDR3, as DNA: TGTGCCAGCAGTTACCCGGGACAGGGGCGTCCGAGTCAGCCCCAGCATTTT.

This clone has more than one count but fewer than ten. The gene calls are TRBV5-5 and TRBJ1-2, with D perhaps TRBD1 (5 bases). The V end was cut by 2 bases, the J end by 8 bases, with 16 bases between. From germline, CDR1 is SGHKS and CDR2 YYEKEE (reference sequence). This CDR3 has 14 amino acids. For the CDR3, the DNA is TGTGCCAGCAGCTTCGCTAGTAAATCAGGGGGCTACACCTTC. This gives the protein CASSFASKSGGYTF.

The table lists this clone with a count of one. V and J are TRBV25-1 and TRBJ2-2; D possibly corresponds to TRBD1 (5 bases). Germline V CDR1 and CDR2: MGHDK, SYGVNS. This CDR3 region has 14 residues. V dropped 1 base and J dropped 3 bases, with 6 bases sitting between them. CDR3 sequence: CASSESRDTGELFF. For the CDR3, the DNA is TGTGCCAGCAGTGAATCCAGGGACACCGGGGAGCTGTTTTTT.

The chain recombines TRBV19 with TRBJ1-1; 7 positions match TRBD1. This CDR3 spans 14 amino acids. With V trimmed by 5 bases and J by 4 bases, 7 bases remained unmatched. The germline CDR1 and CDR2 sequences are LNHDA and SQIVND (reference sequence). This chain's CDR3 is CASSAGGGSTEAFF. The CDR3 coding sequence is TGTGCCAGTAGTGCAGGAGGGGGCAGCACTGAAGCTTTCTTT. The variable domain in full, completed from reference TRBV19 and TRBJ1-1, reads DGGITQSPKYLFRKEGQNVTLSCEQNLNHDAMYWYRQDPGQGLRLIYYSQIVNDFQKGDIAEGYSVSREKKESFPLTVTSAQKNPTAFYLCASSAGGGSTEAFFGQGTRLTVV.

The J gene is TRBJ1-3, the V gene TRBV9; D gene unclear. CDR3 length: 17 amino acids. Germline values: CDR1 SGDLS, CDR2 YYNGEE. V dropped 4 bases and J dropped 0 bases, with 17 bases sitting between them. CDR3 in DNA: TGTGCCAGCAGCCCCTCGTCTGGAGGGCGCTCTGGAAACACCATATATTTT. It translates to CASSPSSGGRSGNTIYF. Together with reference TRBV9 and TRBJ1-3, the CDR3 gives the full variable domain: DSGVTQTPKHLITATGQRVTLRCSPRSGDLSVYWYQQSLDQGLQFLIQYYNGEERAKGNILERFSAQQFPDLHSELNLSSLELGDSALYFCASSPSSGGRSGNTIYFGEGSWLTVV.

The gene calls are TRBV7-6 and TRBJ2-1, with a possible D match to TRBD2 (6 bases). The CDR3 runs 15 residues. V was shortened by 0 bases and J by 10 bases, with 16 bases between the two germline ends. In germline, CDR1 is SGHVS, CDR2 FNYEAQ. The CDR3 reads CASSLAGTPGHEQFF. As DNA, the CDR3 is TGTGCCAGCAGCTTAGCCGGGACTCCAGGACACGAGCAGTTCTTC.